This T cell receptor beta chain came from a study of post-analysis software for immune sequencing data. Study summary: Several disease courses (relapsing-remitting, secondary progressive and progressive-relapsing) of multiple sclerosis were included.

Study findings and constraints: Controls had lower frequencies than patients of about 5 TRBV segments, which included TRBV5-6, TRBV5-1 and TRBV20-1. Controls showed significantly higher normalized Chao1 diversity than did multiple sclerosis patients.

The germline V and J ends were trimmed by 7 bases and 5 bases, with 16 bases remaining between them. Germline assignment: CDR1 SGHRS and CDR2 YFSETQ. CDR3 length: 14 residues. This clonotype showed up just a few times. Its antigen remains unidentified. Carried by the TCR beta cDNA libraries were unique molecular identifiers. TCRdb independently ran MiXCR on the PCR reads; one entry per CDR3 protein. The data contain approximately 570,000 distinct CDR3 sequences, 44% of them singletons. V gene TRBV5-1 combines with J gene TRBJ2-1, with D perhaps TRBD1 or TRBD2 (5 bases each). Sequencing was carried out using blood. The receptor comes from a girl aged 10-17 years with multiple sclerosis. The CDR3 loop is CASGRGRTDNEQFF. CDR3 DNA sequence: TGCGCCAGCGGTAGGGGACGGACTGACAATGAGCAGTTCTTC. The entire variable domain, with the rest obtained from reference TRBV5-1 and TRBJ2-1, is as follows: KAGVTQTPRYLIKTRGQQVTLSCSPISGHRSVSWYQQTPGQGLQFLFEYFSETQRNKGNFPGRFSGRQFSNSRSEMNVSTLELGDSALYLCASGRGRTDNEQFFGPGTRLTVL.